This T cell receptor (beta chain) was sequenced for a study of early stage breast cancer tumors. Whole-study context: Around 10-fold was the mean read coverage per sample. Overall study results and limits: Commonly generated sequences made up most enriched TCRB sequences shared between patients.

This CDR3 comprises 15 residues. The trim removed 3 bases at V and 12 bases at J, leaving 12 bases unmatched. Germline V gene lookup returns CDR1 SEHNR and CDR2 FQNEAQ (reference sequence). By share of the sample, this clone is medium-sized. Its antigen is not known. Libraries were prepared by immunoSEQ multiplex PCR; TCRdb keeps only in-frame clonotypes and omits some of them. The table lists over 20,000 clones, roughly 64% of them singletons, with 7.5% to 10% in the top ten. Roughly 18-50 mg of tissue was diced for each tumor. This TCR came from a person aged 55 to 70 with breast cancer. Sequenced material: breast tumor tissue. This chain uses TRBV7-9 with TRBJ2-7, with 12 bases that match TRBD2. DNA for the CDR3: TGTGCCAGCAGCTTGTCCGGGACTAGCGGGCGAGAGGTGTACTTC. This encodes CASSLSGTSGREVYF.